These T cell receptor beta chains were read from a single sample in a study of monozygotic twins with inflammatory bowel disease. TCRdb reprocessed the 5' RACE reads, with one entry per CDR3 protein and no DNA. This sample's table reports 310,000 or so distinct CDR3 sequences. The specimen sequenced was blood. The receptors come from a human donor with ulcerative colitis or Crohn's disease, or a healthy co-twin of an affected twin (not recorded which). Each CDR3 is given with its conserved first and last residue. The order of the fields is J gene, V gene, CDR3 protein.

j_gene: TRBJ1-5; v_gene: TRBV5-5; CDR3aa: CASGLWDRDQPQHF
j_gene: TRBJ2-3; v_gene: TRBV7-9; CDR3aa: CASSFRDGTDTQYF
j_gene: TRBJ1-6; v_gene: TRBV6-1; CDR3aa: CASSQGRGDSPLHF
j_gene: TRBJ2-7; v_gene: TRBV20-1; CDR3aa: CSAIKTGVNEQYF
j_gene: TRBJ2-7; v_gene: TRBV10-3; CDR3aa: CAISDGQARSDF
j_gene: TRBJ1-5; v_gene: TRBV5-1; CDR3aa: CASSLAGGNQPQHF
j_gene: TRBJ2-1; v_gene: TRBV14; CDR3aa: CASSQRQRVTYNEQFF
j_gene: TRBJ2-2; v_gene: TRBV12-5; CDR3aa: CASGEDWTGELFF
j_gene: TRBJ2-5; v_gene: TRBV28; CDR3aa: CASNSPPRGRETQYF
j_gene: TRBJ1-1; v_gene: TRBV20-1; CDR3aa: CSASTGGLGAFF
j_gene: TRBJ2-1; v_gene: TRBV2; CDR3aa: CASRWRESYNEQFF
j_gene: TRBJ1-1; v_gene: TRBV20-1; CDR3aa: CSARGDSSRSTEAFF
j_gene: TRBJ2-7; v_gene: TRBV18; CDR3aa: CASSPPTGIGEQYF
j_gene: TRBJ2-1; v_gene: TRBV19; CDR3aa: CASSIEGGAYNEQFF
j_gene: TRBJ1-1; v_gene: TRBV7-9; CDR3aa: CASSFGQTEAFF
j_gene: TRBJ1-2; v_gene: TRBV3-1; CDR3aa: CASSDRTAQSRGYTF
j_gene: TRBJ1-1; v_gene: TRBV9; CDR3aa: CASSRQGGRYTEAFF
j_gene: TRBJ2-3; v_gene: TRBV25-1; CDR3aa: CASGLEDRGFDTQYF
j_gene: TRBJ1-2; v_gene: TRBV29-1; CDR3aa: CSVEDRERGFYGYTF
j_gene: TRBJ1-5; v_gene: TRBV6-1; CDR3aa: CASSVAGSNQPQHF
j_gene: TRBJ2-5; v_gene: TRBV5-6; CDR3aa: CASSYQLSGPPGAETQYF
j_gene: TRBJ2-7; v_gene: TRBV20-1; CDR3aa: CSARGEGLSYEQYF
j_gene: TRBJ2-7; v_gene: TRBV20-1; CDR3aa: CSAAPGQGAYEQYF
j_gene: TRBJ1-1; v_gene: TRBV20-1; CDR3aa: CSARDLGLYTEAFF
j_gene: TRBJ2-5; v_gene: TRBV5-8; CDR3aa: CASSAGLGQETQYF
j_gene: TRBJ2-7; v_gene: TRBV20-1; CDR3aa: CSAEGGSYEQYF
j_gene: TRBJ2-7; v_gene: TRBV5-1; CDR3aa: CASSLAGNSYEQYF
j_gene: TRBJ1-4; v_gene: TRBV20-1; CDR3aa: CSARDRGRVNEKLFF
j_gene: TRBJ1-5; v_gene: TRBV12-3/TRBV12-4; CDR3aa: CASSDRGNQPQHF
j_gene: TRBJ2-1; v_gene: TRBV7-9; CDR3aa: CASSSILQTDRWEQFF
j_gene: TRBJ2-3; v_gene: TRBV5-1; CDR3aa: CASSLDPGAGDTQYF
j_gene: TRBJ1-3; v_gene: TRBV6-2/TRBV6-3; CDR3aa: CASSPDRASGNTIYF
j_gene: TRBJ1-2; v_gene: TRBV21-1; CDR3aa: CASSKDRLGYGYTF
j_gene: TRBJ2-3; v_gene: TRBV20-1; CDR3aa: CSTGLAGVGTDTQYF
j_gene: TRBJ2-5; v_gene: TRBV5-5; CDR3aa: CASSLVTVEETQYF
j_gene: TRBJ2-2; v_gene: TRBV5-1; CDR3aa: CASSSTANTGELFF
j_gene: TRBJ1-2; v_gene: TRBV7-2; CDR3aa: CASSEGGSLGYTF
j_gene: TRBJ2-7; v_gene: TRBV3-1; CDR3aa: CASSPHGQSLDEQYF
j_gene: TRBJ2-5; v_gene: TRBV6-1; CDR3aa: CAVAGRGRAYGETQYF
j_gene: TRBJ2-3; v_gene: TRBV20-1; CDR3aa: CSPGGKDTQYF
j_gene: TRBJ2-1; v_gene: TRBV20-1; CDR3aa: CSAIRSGIKYNEQFF
j_gene: TRBJ2-3; v_gene: TRBV12-3/TRBV12-4; CDR3aa: CASSSGLAGGLFFTDTQYF
j_gene: TRBJ2-7; v_gene: TRBV7-2; CDR3aa: CASSRDTIYEQYF
j_gene: TRBJ2-1; v_gene: TRBV27; CDR3aa: CASSRAGLYNEQFF
j_gene: TRBJ1-1; v_gene: TRBV20-1; CDR3aa: CSARDWLTAGNTEAFF
j_gene: TRBJ2-6; v_gene: TRBV5-1; CDR3aa: CASSWKVDGGPSGANVLTF
j_gene: TRBJ2-5; v_gene: TRBV5-1; CDR3aa: CASSLGQGNLKETQYF
j_gene: TRBJ1-5; v_gene: TRBV19; CDR3aa: CASSTRTGNQPQHF
j_gene: TRBJ1-4; v_gene: TRBV11-2; CDR3aa: CASSSGDSLNEKLFF
j_gene: TRBJ2-1; v_gene: TRBV27; CDR3aa: CASSRTAPHNEQFF
j_gene: TRBJ2-1; v_gene: TRBV7-9; CDR3aa: CASRAGLYNEQFF
j_gene: TRBJ1-5; v_gene: TRBV19; CDR3aa: CASSIEETGRHYGQPQHF
j_gene: TRBJ2-3; v_gene: TRBV11-2; CDR3aa: CASSLDGLGDFGTDTQYF
j_gene: TRBJ2-1; v_gene: TRBV5-1; CDR3aa: CASSPWDSYNEQLF
j_gene: TRBJ2-7; v_gene: TRBV3-1; CDR3aa: CASSHEYEQYF
j_gene: TRBJ2-2; v_gene: TRBV7-2; CDR3aa: CASSLPSGPTRELFF
j_gene: TRBJ2-5; v_gene: TRBV9; CDR3aa: CASSVGASGQETQYF
j_gene: TRBJ2-1; v_gene: TRBV27; CDR3aa: CASSPTPAIGQFF